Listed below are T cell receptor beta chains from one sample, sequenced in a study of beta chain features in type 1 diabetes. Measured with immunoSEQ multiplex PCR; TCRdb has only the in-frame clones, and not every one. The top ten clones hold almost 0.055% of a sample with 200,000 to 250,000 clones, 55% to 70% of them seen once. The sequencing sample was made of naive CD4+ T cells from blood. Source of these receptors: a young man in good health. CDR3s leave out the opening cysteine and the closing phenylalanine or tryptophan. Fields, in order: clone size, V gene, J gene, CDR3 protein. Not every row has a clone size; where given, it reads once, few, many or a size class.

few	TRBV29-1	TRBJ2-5	SAQFGATQY
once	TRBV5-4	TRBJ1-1	ASSFGGGRDGAEAF
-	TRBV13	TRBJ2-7	ASSPRRDSYEQY
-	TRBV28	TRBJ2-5	ASSLSGAPVTQY
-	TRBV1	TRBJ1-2	TSPGWVDYGYT
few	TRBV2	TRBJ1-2	ASGDNGYT
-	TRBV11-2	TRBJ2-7	ASSRTGTSVYEQY
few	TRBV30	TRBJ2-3	AWSVPGTDTQY
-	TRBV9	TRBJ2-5	ASSGRHGGGETQY
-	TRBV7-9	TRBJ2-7	ASIPLGAGPSYEQY
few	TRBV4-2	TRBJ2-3	ASSASGGAFGTDTQY
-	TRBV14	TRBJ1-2	ASSQERDLGGYT
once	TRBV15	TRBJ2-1	ATSREEAERALDNEQF
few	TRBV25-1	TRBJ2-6	ASTSGQSGANVLT
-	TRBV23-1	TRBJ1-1	ASSQSNDMNTEAF
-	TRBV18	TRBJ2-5	ASSSSGETQY
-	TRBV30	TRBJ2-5	AWSVIRIQETQY
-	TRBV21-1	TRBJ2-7	ASSKRGRLWDYEQY
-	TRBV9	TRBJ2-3	ASSVDAGRMDTQY
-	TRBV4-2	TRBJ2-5	ASSQWGLAGIQETQY
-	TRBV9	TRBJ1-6	ASSVSENSPLH
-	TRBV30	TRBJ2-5	AWSRDYQETQY
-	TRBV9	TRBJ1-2	ASSVEGHSSYGYT
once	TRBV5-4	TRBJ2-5	ASSLYGLQETQY
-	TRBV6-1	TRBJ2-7	ASSLISSLEQY
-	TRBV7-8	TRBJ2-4	ASSLGFSGRLAKNIQY
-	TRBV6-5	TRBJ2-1	ASSPRAGNYNEQF
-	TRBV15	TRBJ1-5	ATSRGWDTNQPQH
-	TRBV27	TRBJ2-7	ASSRLAGYEQY
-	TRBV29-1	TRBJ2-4	SVAGQDIQY
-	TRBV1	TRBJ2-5	TSSQKIGETQY
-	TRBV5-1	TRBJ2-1	ASLSQGNNEQF
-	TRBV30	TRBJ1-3	AWSVLDLSGNTIY
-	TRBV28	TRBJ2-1	ASRSSSYNEQF
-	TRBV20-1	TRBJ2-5	SAIQETQY
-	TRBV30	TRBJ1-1	AWSADRALKGYTEAF
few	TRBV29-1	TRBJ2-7	SVARSGSVYEQY
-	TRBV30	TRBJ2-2	AWSPTGTGELF
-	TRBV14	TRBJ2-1	ASSQDLPNEQF
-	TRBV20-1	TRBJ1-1	SARVTAEAF
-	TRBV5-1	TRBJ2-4	ASSLMGSLKNIQY
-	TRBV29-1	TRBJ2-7	SVERDRGTYEQY
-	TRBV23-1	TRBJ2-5	ASTPRGGRETQY
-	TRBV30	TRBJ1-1	AWSKQGAMNTEAF
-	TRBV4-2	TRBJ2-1	ASSLMNNEQF
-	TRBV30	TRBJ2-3	AWSPGADTQY
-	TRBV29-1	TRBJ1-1	SVDRRLNTEAF
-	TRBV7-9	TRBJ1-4	ASSSRGKLF
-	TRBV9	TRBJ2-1	ASSVVEVAGGLVSYNEQF
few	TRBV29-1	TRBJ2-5	SVGTLSLGTQY
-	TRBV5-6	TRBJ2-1	ASSLVVGVNEQF
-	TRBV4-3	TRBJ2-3	ASSSRITSGGGTDTQY
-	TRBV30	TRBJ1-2	AWATGVGNYGYT
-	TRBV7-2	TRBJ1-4	ASSSGTGVATNEKLF
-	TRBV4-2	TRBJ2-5	ASSQDGASQETQY
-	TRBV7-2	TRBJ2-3	ASSFQLAGGTDTQY
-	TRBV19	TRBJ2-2	ASSRIDREAGELF
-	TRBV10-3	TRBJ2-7	AISDQGTRPYEQY